The clone carrying this T cell receptor (beta chain) was seen many times. The data are from a study of T-cell reconstitution after alpha-beta-depleted transplantation in children. A TCRbeta library incorporating unique molecular identifiers was prepared. TCRdb analysed the PCR reads with MiXCR anew, one entry per CDR3 protein. The sample includes 190,000 or so distinct CDR3 sequences, 14% to 15% of them seen just once. J lost 4 bases, V lost 1 base, and 3 bases had no gene match. The CDR3 loop spans 14 amino acids. Germline CDR1 and CDR2: DFQATT and SNEGSKA (reference sequence). The clonotype comes from a human donor who donated a stem cell graft to a child with acute lymphoblastic leukemia. Sequences were derived from PBMCs from the stem cell graft donor, sampled from the stem cell graft. The chain carries TRBV20-1 and TRBJ2-1, with TRBD2 matching 8 bases. This CDR3 is CSARAGGGYNEQFF. As DNA, the CDR3 is TGCAGTGCTAGAGCGGGGGGGGGATACAATGAGCAGTTCTTC.